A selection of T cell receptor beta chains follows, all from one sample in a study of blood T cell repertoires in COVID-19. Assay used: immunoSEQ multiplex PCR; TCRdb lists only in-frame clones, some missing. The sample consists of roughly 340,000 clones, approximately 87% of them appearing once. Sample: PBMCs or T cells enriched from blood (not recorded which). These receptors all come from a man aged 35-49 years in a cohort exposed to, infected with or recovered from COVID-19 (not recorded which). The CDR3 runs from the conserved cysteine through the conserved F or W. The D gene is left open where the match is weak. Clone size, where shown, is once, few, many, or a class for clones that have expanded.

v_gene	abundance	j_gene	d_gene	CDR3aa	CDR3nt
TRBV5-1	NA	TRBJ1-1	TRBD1	CASSGGQGEYTEAFF	TGCGCCAGCAGCGGAGGACAGGGGGAGTACACTGAAGCTTTCTTT
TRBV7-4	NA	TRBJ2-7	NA	CASSLDPRQASVLSYEQYF	TGTGCCAGCAGCTTAGATCCGCGACAGGCGTCTGTCCTCAGTTACGAGCAGTACTTC
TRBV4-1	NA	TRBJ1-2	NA	CASSQASAGRKSYGYTF	TGCGCCAGCAGCCAAGCCTCTGCCGGCAGGAAATCTTATGGCTACACCTTC
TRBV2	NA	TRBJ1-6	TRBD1	CASSMTGRNSPLHF	TGTGCCAGCAGCATGACAGGGCGGAATTCACCCCTCCACTTT
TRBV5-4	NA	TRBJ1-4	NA	CASSFYEGNEKLFF	TGTGCCAGCAGCTTTTACGAGGGCAATGAAAAACTGTTTTTT
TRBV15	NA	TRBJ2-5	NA	CATSRDLQAQYF	TGTGCCACCAGCAGAGATCTGCAGGCCCAGTACTTC
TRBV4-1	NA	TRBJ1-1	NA	CASSQVGFGQMNTEAFF	TGCGCCAGCAGCCAAGTGGGTTTCGGACAGATGAACACTGAAGCTTTCTTT
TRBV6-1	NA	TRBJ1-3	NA	CASSEAYNRGNTIYF	TGTGCCAGCAGTGAAGCTTATAACAGGGGAAACACCATATATTTT
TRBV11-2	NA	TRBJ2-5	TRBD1	CASSSRGQGARETQYF	TGTGCCAGCAGCTCGCGGGGACAGGGGGCGCGGGAGACCCAGTACTTC
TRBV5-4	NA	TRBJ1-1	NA	CASSLSTGRNTEAFF	TGTGCCAGCAGCCTTTCAACCGGGAGGAACACTGAAGCTTTCTTT
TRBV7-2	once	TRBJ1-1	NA	CASSLIPGGNTEAFF	TGTGCCAGCAGCTTAATCCCCGGCGGGAACACTGAAGCTTTCTTT
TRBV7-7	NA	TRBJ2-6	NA	CASSPSGANVLTF	TGTGCCAGCAGCCCTTCTGGGGCCAACGTCCTGACTTTC
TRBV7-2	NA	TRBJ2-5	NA	CASSPSQVGTQYF	TGTGCCAGCAGCCCCAGCCAGGTGGGGACCCAGTACTTC
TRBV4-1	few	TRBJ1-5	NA	CASSQPGRGEPQHF	TGCGCCAGCAGCCAACCGGGACGGGGGGAGCCCCAGCATTTT
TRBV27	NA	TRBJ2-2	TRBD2	CASSWSSGTNTGELFF	TGTGCCAGCAGTTGGTCTAGCGGAACGAACACCGGGGAGCTGTTTTTT
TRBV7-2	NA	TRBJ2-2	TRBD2	CASSLVAGAGGELFF	TGTGCCAGCAGCTTAGTAGCGGGAGCCGGCGGGGAGCTGTTTTTT
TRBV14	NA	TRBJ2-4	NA	CASSHGGLGKNIQYF	TGTGCCAGCAGCCATGGGGGGTTGGGCAAAAACATTCAGTACTTC
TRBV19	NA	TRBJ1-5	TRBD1	CASTMSGQGYQPQHF	TGTGCCAGTACTATGAGCGGACAGGGGTATCAGCCCCAGCATTTT
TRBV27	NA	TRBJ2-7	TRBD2	CASSPYSSTSESYEQYF	TGTGCCAGCAGTCCATACTCTTCTACTAGCGAGTCCTACGAGCAGTACTTC
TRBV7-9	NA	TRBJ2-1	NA	CASSPILGSSYNEQFF	TGTGCCAGCAGCCCAATCTTGGGGAGCTCCTACAATGAGCAGTTCTTC
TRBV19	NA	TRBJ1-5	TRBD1	CASRPDRVSNQPQHF	TGTGCCAGTAGGCCGGACAGGGTAAGCAATCAGCCCCAGCATTTT
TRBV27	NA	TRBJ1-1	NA	CASSLSHRLVEAFF	TGTGCCAGCAGTTTAAGCCACAGGTTAGTTGAAGCTTTCTTT
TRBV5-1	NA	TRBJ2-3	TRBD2	CASSLMSSGSGDTQYF	TGCGCCAGCAGCTTGATGTCTAGCGGGAGCGGGGATACGCAGTATTTT
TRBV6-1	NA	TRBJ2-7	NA	CASSEQAYEQYF	TGTGCCAGCAGTGAACAGGCCTACGAGCAGTACTTC
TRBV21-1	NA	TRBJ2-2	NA	CASSKEDRDGTGELFF	TGTGCCAGCAGCAAAGAGGACAGGGACGGCACCGGGGAGCTGTTTTTT
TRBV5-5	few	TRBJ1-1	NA	CASSLAAGTEAFF	TGTGCCAGCAGCTTGGCCGCAGGGACTGAAGCTTTCTTT
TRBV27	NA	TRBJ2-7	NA	CASSPSDRTSYEQYF	TGTGCCAGCAGTCCTAGCGACAGAACTTCCTACGAGCAGTACTTC
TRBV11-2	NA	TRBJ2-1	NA	CASSFSGYGNEQFF	TGTGCCAGCAGCTTTTCAGGGTACGGCAATGAGCAGTTCTTC
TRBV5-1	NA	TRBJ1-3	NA	CASSLALQGSSGNTIYF	TGCGCCAGCAGCTTGGCCTTACAGGGATCCTCTGGAAACACCATATATTTT
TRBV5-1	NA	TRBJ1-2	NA	CASSLVPRDVYGYTF	TGCGCCAGCAGCTTGGTACCGCGGGACGTCTATGGCTACACCTTC
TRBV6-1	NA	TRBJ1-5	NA	CASSDLLSAQHF	TGTGCCAGCAGTGACCTCCTATCGGCCCAGCATTTT
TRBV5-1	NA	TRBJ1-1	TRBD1	CASSLGWGQGLTEAFF	TGCGCCAGCAGCTTGGGATGGGGACAGGGCCTCACTGAAGCTTTCTTT
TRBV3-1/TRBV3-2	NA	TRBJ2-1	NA	CASSQQTSSNEQFF	TGTGCCAGCAGCCAACAGACTAGTTCCAATGAGCAGTTCTTC
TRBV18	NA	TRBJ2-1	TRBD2	CASSPRLAEGNEQFF	TGTGCCAGCTCACCAAGACTAGCGGAAGGGAATGAGCAGTTCTTC
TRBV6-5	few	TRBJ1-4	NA	CASTVSATNEKLFF	TGTGCCAGCACGGTGAGCGCAACTAATGAAAAACTGTTTTTT
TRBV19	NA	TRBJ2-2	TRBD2	CASKQGLAGSGELFF	TGTGCCAGCAAGCAGGGACTAGCGGGTTCCGGGGAGCTGTTTTTT
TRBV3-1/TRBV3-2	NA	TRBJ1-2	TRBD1	CASSQVGQGDGYTF	TGTGCCAGCAGCCAAGTGGGGCAGGGGGATGGCTACACCTTC
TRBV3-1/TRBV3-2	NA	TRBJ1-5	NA	CASSQQGSNQPQHF	TGTGCCAGCAGCCAACAGGGATCTAATCAGCCCCAGCATTTT
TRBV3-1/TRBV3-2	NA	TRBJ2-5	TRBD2	CASSLGLAGAQETQYF	TGTGCCAGCAGTCTCGGACTAGCGGGAGCGCAAGAGACCCAGTACTTC
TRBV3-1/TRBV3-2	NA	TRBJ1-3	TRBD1	CASSSGQGRNTIYF	TGTGCCAGCAGCTCCGGACAGGGGAGAAACACCATATATTTT
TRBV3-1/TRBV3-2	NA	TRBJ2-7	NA	CASSQGLEQYF	TGTGCCAGCAGCCAGGGGCTAGAGCAGTACTTC
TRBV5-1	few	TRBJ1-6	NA	CASSRDGSNSPLHF	TGCGCCAGCAGCAGGGACGGGAGTAATTCACCCCTCCACTTT
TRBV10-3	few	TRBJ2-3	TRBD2	CAISEAGDGTDTQYF	TGTGCCATCAGTGAGGCGGGAGACGGCACAGATACGCAGTATTTT
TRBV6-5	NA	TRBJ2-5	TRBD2	CASSLTSGLQETQYF	TGTGCCAGCAGTTTGACTAGCGGGTTACAAGAGACCCAGTACTTC
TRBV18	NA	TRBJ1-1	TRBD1	CASSPEGQGVEAFF	TGTGCCAGCTCACCGGAGGGTCAGGGGGTTGAAGCTTTCTTT
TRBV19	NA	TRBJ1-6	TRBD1	CASSPRQGGPLHF	TGTGCCAGTAGTCCTCGACAGGGCGGACCCCTCCACTTT
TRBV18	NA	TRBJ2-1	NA	CASSPNSHYNEQFF	TGTGCCAGCTCACCGAATAGCCATTACAATGAGCAGTTCTTC
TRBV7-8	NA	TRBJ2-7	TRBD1	CASSSPPGQGAYEQYF	TGTGCCAGCAGCTCGCCCCCGGGACAGGGGGCCTACGAGCAGTACTTC
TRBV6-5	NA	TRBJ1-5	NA	CASSPDRPGNQPQHF	TGTGCCAGCAGTCCCGACAGGCCAGGGAATCAGCCCCAGCATTTT
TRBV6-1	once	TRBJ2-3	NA	CASSEAARLTDTQYF	TGTGCCAGCAGTGAAGCGGCTCGACTCACAGATACGCAGTATTTT
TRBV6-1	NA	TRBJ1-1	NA	CASSDRPGPTEAFF	TGTGCCAGCAGTGACAGGCCAGGCCCCACTGAAGCTTTCTTT
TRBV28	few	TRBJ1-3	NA	CASSIQGRRDTIYF	TGTGCCAGCAGCATACAGGGTCGGCGGGACACCATATATTTT
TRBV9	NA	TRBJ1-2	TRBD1	CASSVVFQVGQEDYTF	TGTGCCAGCAGCGTAGTGTTTCAAGTGGGACAGGAGGATTACACCTTC
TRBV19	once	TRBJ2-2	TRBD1	CASCPFTGTGHTGELFF	TGTGCCAGTTGCCCTTTTACCGGGACAGGGCACACCGGGGAGCTGTTTTTT
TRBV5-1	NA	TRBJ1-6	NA	CASSLEGGSNSPLHF	TGCGCCAGCAGCTTGGAAGGGGGATCTAATTCACCCCTCCACTTT
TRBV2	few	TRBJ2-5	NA	CASSVGGLQETQYF	TGTGCCAGCAGTGTCGGCGGTTTACAAGAGACCCAGTACTTC
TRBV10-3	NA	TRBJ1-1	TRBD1	CAISKGQGRAEAFF	TGTGCCATCAGCAAGGGACAGGGTCGGGCTGAAGCTTTCTTT
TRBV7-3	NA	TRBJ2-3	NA	CASSPGLNTDTQYF	TGTGCCAGCAGTCCCGGACTCAACACAGATACGCAGTATTTT
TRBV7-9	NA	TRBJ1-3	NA	CASSIQGYGNTIYF	TGTGCCAGCAGCATACAGGGTTATGGAAACACCATATATTTT
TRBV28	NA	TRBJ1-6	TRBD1	CASSSGQGVSPLHF	TGTGCCAGCAGCTCCGGACAGGGCGTGTCACCCCTCCACTTT